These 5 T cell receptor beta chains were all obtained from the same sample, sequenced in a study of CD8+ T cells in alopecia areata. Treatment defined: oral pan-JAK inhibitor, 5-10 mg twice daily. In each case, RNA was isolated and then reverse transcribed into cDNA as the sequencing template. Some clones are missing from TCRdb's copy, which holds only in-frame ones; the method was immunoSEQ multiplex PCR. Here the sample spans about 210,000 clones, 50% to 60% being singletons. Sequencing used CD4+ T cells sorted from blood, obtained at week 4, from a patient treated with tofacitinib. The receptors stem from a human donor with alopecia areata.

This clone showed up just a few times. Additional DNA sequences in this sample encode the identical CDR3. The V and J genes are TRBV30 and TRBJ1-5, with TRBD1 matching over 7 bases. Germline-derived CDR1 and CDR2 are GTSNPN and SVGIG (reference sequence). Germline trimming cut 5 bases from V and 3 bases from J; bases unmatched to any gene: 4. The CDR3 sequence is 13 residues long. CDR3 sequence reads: CAWSGGDNQPQHF. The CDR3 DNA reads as TGTGCCTGGTCAGGGGGGGACAATCAGCCCCAGCATTTT.

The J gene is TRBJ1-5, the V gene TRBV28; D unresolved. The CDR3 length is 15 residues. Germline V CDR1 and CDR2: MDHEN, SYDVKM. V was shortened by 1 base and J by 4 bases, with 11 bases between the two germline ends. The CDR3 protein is CASSLSAVLNQPQHF. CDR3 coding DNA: TGTGCCAGCAGTTTATCGGCAGTGCTTAATCAGCCCCAGCATTTT.

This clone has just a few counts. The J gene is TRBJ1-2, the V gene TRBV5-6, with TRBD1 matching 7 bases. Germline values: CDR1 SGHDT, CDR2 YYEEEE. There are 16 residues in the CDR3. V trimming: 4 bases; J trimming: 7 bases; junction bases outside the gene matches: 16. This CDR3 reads CASSATRPRGLAGYTF. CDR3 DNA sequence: TGTGCCAGCAGCGCGACCCGCCCCAGGGGGTTAGCTGGCTACACCTTC.

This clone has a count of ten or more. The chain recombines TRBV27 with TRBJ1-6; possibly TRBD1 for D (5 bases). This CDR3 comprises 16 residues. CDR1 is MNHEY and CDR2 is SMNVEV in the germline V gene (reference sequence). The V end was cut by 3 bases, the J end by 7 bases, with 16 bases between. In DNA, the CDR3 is TGTGCCAGCAGTTTCGAACCGGGACGGGAAAATTCACCCCTCCACTTT. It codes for CASSFEPGRENSPLHF.

This CDR3 reads CASSIGTSTEAFF. The CDR3 DNA follows: TGTGCCAGTAGTATTGGGACAAGCACTGAAGCTTTCTTT. The rearrangement uses TRBV19 and TRBJ1-1; tentatively, D is TRBD1 (6 bases). Trimming removed 3 bases at V and 4 bases at J, with 9 bases between. Germline V lookup: CDR1 LNHDA, CDR2 SQIVND (reference sequence). The CDR3 loop spans 13 amino acids.